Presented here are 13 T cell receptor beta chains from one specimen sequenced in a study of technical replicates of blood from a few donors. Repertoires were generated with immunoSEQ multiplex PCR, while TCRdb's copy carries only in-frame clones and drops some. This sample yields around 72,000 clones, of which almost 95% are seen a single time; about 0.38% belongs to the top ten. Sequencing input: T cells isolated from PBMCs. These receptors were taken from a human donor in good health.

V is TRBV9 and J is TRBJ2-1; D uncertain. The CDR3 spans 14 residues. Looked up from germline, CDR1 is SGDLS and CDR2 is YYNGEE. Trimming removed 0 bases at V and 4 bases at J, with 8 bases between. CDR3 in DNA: TGTGCCAGCAGCGTAGGTGGGCCGTACAATGAGCAGTTCTTC. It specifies CASSVGGPYNEQFF.

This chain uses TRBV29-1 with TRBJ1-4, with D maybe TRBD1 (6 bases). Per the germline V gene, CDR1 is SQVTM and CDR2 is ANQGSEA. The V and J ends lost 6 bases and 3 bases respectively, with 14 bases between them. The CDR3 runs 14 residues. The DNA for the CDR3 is TGCAGCGTGGGTCGTGGGGGCCCTAATGAAAAACTGTTTTTT. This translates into CSVGRGGPNEKLFF.

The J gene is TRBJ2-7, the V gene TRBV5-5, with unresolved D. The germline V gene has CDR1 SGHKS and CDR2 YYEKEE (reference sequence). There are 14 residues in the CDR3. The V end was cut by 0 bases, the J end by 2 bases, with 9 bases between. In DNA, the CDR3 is TGTGCCAGCAGCTTGGAGCGCAGCACCTACGAGCAGTACTTC. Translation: CASSLERSTYEQYF.

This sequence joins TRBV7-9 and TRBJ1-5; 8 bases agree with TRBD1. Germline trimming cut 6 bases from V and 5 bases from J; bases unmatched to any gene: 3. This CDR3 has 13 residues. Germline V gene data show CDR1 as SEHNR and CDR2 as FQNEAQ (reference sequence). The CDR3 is CASRATGDQPQHF. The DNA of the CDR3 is TGTGCCAGCAGGGCGACAGGGGATCAGCCCCAGCATTTT.

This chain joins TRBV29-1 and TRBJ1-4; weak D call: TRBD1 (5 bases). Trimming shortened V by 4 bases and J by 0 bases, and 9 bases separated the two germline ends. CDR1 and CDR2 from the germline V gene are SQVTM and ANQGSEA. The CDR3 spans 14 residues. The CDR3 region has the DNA TGCAGCGTTGCCCCAGGGTCAACTAATGAAAAACTGTTTTTT. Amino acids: CSVAPGSTNEKLFF.

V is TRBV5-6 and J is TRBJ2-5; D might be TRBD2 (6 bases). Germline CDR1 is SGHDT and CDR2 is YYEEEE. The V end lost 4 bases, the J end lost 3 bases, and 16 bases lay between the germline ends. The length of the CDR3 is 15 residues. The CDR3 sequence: CASSRVVTGEETQYF. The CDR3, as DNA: TGTGCCAGCAGCCGCGTCGTTACGGGAGAAGAGACCCAGTACTTC.

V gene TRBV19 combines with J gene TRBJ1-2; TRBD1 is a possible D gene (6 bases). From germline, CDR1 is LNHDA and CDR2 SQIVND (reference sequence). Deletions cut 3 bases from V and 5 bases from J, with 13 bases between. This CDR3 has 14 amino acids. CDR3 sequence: CASSIRGGEYGYTF. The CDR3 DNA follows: TGTGCCAGTAGTATTAGAGGGGGGGAATATGGCTACACCTTC.

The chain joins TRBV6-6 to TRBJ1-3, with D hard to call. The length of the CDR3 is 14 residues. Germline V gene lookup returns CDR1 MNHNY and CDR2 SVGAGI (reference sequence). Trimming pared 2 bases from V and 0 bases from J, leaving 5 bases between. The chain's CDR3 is CASSYPHSGNTIYF. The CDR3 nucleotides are TGTGCCAGCAGTTACCCCCACTCTGGAAACACCATATATTTT.

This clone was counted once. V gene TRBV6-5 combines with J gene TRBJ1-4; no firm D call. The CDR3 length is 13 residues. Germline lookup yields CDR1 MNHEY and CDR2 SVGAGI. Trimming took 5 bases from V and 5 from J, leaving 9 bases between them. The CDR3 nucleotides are TGTGCCAGCAGTAAACAGTTAAATGAAAAACTGTTTTTT. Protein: CASSKQLNEKLFF.

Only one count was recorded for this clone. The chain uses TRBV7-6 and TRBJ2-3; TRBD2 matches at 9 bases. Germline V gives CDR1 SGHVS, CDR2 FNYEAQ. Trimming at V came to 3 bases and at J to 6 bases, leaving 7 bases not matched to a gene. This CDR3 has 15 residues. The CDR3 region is CASSFSGSLADTQYF. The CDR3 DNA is TGTGCCAGCAGCTTTAGCGGGAGTTTGGCGGATACGCAGTATTTT. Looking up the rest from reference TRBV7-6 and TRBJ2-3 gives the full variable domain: GAGVSQSPRYKVTKRGQDVALRCDPISGHVSLYWYRQALGQGPEFLTYFNYEAQQDKSGLPNDRFSAERPEGSISTLTIQRTEQRDSAMYRCASSFSGSLADTQYFGPGTRLTVL.

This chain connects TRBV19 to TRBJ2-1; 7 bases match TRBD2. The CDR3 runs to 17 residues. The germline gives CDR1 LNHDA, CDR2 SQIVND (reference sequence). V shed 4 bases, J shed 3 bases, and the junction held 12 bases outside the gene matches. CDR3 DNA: TGTGCCAGTAGTACTCATCGGGACTACTCCATCTACAATGAGCAGTTCTTC. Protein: CASSTHRDYSIYNEQFF.

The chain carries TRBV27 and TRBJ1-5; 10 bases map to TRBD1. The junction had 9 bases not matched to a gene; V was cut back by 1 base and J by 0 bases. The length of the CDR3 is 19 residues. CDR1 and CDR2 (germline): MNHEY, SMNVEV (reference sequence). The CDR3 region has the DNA TGTGCCAGCAGTTTATGGGGACAGGGGAATAGGGATAGCAATCAGCCCCAGCATTTT. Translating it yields CASSLWGQGNRDSNQPQHF.

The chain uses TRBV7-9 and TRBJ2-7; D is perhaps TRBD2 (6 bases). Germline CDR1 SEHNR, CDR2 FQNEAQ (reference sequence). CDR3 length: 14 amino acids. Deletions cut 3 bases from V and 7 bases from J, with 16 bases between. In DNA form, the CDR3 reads TGTGCCAGCAGCTTCCGACTAGAACCGTTGGAGCAGTACTTC. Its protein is CASSFRLEPLEQYF. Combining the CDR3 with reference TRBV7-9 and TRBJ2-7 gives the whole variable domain DTGVSQNPRHKITKRGQNVTFRCDPISEHNRLYWYRQTLGQGPEFLTYFQNEAQLEKSRLLSDRFSAERPKGSFSTLEIQRTEQGDSAMYLCASSFRLEPLEQYFGPGTRLTVT.